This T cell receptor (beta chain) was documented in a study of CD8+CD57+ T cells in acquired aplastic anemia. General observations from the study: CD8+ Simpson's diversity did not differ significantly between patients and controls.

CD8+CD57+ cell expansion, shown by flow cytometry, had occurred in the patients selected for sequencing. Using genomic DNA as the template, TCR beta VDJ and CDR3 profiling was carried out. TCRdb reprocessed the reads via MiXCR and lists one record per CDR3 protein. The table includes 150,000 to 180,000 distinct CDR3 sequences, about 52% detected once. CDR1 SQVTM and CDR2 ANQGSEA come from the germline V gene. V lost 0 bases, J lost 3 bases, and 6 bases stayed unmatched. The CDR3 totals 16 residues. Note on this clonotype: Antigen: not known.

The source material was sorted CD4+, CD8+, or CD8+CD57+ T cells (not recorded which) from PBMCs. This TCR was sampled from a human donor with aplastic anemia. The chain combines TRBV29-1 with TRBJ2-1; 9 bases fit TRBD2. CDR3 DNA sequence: TGCAGCGTTGAAGATTTTGCTAGCGGGATCTACAATGAGCAGTTCTTC. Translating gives CSVEDFASGIYNEQFF.